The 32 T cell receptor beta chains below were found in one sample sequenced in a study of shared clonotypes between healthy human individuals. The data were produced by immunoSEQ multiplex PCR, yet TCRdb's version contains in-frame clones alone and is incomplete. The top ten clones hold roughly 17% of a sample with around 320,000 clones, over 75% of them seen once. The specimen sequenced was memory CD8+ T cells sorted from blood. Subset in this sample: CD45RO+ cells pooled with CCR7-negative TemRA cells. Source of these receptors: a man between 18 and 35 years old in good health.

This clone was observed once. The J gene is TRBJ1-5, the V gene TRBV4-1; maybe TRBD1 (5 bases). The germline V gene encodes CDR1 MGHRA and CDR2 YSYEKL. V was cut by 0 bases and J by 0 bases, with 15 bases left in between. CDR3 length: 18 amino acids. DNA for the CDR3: TGCGCCAGCAGCCAAGATCCAACAGGAGCTTATAGCAATCAGCCCCAGCATTTT. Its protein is CASSQDPTGAYSNQPQHF.

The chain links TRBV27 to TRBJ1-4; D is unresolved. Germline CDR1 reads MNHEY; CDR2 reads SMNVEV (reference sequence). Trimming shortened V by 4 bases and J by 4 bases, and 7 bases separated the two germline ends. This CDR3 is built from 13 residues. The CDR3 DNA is TGTGCCAGCAGTTCAGGCGGTAATGAAAAACTGTTTTTT. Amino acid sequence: CASSSGGNEKLFF. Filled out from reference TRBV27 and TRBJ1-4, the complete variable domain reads EAQVTQNPRYLITVTGKKLTVTCSQNMNHEYMSWYRQDPGLGLRQIYYSMNVEVTDKGDVPEGYKVSRKEKRNFPLILESPSPNQTSLYFCASSSGGNEKLFFGSGTQLSVL.

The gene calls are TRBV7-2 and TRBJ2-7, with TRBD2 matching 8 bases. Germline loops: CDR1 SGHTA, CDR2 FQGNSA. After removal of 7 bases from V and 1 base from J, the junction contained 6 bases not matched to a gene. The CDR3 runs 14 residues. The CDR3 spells CASTSTSGSYEQYF. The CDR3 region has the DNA TGTGCCAGCACTTCTACTAGCGGATCCTACGAGCAGTACTTC.

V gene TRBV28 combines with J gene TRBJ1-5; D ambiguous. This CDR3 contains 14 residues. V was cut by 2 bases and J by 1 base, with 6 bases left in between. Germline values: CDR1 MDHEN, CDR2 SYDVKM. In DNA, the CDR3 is TGTGCCAGCAGTTTAGGGGTGAGCAATCAGCCCCAGCATTTT. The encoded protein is CASSLGVSNQPQHF.

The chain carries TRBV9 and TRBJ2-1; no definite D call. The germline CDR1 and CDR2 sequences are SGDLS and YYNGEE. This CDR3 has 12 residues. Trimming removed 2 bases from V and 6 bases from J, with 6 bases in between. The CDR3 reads CASSVVFNEQFF. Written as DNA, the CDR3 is TGTGCCAGCAGCGTCGTTTTCAATGAGCAGTTCTTC.

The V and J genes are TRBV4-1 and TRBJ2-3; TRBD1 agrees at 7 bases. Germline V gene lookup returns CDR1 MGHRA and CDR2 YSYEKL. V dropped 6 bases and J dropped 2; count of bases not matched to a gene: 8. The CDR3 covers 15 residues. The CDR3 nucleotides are TGCGCCAGCAGAAGAATTACAGGGGACACAGATACGCAGTATTTT. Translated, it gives CASRRITGDTDTQYF.

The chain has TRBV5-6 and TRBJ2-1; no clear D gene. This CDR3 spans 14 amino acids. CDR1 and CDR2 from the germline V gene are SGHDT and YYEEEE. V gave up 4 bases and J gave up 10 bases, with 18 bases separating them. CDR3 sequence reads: CASSPGPGVREQFF. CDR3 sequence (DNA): TGTGCCAGCAGCCCCGGTCCTGGGGTGAGAGAGCAGTTCTTC.

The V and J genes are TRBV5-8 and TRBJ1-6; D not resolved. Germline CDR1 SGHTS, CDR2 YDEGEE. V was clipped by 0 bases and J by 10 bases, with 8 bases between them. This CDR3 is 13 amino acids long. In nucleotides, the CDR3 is TGTGCCAGCAGCTTGGTGGGGAACTCACCCCTCCACTTT. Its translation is CASSLVGNSPLHF.

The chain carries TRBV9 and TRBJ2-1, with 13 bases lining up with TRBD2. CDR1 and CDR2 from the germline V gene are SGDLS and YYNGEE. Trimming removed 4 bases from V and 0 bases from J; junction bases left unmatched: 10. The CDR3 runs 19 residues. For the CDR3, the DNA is TGTGCCAGCAGCCCCCGACAGGGACTAGCGGGAATCTCCTACAATGAGCAGTTCTTC. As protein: CASSPRQGLAGISYNEQFF.

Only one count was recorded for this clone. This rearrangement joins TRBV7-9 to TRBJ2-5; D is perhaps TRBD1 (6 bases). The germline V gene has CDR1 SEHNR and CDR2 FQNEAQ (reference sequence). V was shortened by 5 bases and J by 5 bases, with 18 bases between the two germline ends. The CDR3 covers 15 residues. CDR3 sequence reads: CASSLTGTMQETQYF. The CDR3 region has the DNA TGTGCCAGCAGCCTCACCGGGACAATGCAGGAGACCCAGTACTTC. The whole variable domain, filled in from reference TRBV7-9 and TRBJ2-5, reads DTGVSQNPRHKITKRGQNVTFRCDPISEHNRLYWYRQTLGQGPEFLTYFQNEAQLEKSRLLSDRFSAERPKGSFSTLEIQRTEQGDSAMYLCASSLTGTMQETQYFGPGTRLLVL.

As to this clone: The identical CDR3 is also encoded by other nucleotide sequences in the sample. In nucleotides, the CDR3 is TGTGCCAGCAGTTTAGTAGGAGGGGCCGGGGCCAACGTCCTGACTTTC. Translation gives CASSLVGGAGANVLTF. The chain combines TRBV27 with TRBJ2-6; TRBD2 is a possible D gene (6 bases). The germline CDR1 and CDR2 sequences are MNHEY and SMNVEV (reference sequence). The CDR3 length is 16 residues. V was clipped by 2 bases and J by 4 bases, with 12 bases between them. Variable domain in full (rest from reference TRBV27 and TRBJ2-6): EAQVTQNPRYLITVTGKKLTVTCSQNMNHEYMSWYRQDPGLGLRQIYYSMNVEVTDKGDVPEGYKVSRKEKRNFPLILESPSPNQTSLYFCASSLVGGAGANVLTFGAGSRLTVL.

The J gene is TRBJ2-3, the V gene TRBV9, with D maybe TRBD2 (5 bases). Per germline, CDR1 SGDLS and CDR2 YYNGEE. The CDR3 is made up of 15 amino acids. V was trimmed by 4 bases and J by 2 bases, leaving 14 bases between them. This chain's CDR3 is CASSIGLDPTDTQYF. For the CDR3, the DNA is TGTGCCAGCAGCATCGGACTCGATCCCACAGATACGCAGTATTTT.

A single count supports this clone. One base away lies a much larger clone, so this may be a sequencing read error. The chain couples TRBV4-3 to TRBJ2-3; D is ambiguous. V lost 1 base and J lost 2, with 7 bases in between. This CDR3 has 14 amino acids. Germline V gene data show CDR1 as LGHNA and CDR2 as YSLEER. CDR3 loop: CASSQGRYTDTQYF. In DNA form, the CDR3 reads TGCGCCAGCAGCCAAGGGCGGTACACAGATACGCAGTATTTT.

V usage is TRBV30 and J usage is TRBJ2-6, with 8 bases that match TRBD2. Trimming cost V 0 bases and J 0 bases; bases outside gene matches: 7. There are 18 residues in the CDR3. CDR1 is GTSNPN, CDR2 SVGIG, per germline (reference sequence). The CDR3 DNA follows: TGTGCCTGGAGTGTACTAGCGGTCCTTAGCTCTGGGGCCAACGTCCTGACTTTC. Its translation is CAWSVLAVLSSGANVLTF.

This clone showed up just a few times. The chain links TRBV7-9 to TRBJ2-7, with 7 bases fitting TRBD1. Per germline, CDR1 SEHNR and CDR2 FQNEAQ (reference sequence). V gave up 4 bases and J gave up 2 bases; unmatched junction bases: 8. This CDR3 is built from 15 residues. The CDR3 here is CASSSRQGNTYEQYF. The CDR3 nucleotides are TGTGCCAGCAGCTCACGACAGGGCAACACCTACGAGCAGTACTTC.

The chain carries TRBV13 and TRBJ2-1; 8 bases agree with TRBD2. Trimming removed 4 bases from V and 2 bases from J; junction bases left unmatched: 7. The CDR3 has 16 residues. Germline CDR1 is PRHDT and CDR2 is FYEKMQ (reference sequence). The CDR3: CASSYAGGDPYNEQFF. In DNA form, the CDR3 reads TGTGCCAGCAGCTACGCCGGGGGGGACCCCTACAATGAGCAGTTCTTC.

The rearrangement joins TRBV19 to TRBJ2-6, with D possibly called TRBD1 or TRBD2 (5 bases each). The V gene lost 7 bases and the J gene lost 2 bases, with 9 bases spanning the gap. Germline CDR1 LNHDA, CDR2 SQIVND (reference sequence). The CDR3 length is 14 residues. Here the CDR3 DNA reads TGTGCCAGTAAAATGGGGGCTGGGGCCAACGTCCTGACTTTC. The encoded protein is CASKMGAGANVLTF.

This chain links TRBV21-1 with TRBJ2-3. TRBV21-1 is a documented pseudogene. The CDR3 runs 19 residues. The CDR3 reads CASSKAPQPGPTATDTQYF. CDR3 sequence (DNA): TGTGCCAGCAGCAAAGCGCCGCAACCGGGCCCTACCGCCACAGATACGCAGTATTTT.

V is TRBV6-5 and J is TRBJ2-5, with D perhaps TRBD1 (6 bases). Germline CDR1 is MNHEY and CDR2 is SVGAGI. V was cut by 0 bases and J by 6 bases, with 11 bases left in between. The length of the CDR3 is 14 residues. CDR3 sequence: CASSYSTQGQTQYF. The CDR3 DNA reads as TGTGCCAGCAGTTACTCGACACAGGGACAGACCCAGTACTTC.

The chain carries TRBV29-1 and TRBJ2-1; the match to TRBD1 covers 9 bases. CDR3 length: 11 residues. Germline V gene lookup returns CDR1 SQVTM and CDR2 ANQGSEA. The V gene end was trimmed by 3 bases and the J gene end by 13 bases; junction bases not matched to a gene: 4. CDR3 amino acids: CSVERTGDQFF. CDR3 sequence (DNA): TGCAGCGTTGAGAGGACAGGGGACCAGTTCTTC.

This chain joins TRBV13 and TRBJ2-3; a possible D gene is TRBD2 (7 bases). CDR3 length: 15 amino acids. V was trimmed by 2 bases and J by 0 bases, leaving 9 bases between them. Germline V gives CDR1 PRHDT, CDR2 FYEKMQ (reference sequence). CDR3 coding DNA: TGTGCCAGCAGCTTACCGGGGGGCAGCACAGATACGCAGTATTTT. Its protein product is CASSLPGGSTDTQYF. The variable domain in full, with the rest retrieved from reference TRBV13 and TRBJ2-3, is AAGVIQSPRHLIKEKRETATLKCYPIPRHDTVYWYQQGPGQDPQFLISFYEKMQSDKGSIPDRFSAQQFSDYHSELNMSSLELGDSALYFCASSLPGGSTDTQYFGPGTRLTVL.

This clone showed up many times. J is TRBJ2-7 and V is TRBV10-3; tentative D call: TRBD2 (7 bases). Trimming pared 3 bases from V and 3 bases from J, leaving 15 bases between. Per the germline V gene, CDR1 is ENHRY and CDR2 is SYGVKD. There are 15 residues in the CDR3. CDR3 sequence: CAISDLGGALYEQYF. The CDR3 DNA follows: TGTGCCATCAGTGATTTGGGGGGGGCTCTCTACGAGCAGTACTTC.

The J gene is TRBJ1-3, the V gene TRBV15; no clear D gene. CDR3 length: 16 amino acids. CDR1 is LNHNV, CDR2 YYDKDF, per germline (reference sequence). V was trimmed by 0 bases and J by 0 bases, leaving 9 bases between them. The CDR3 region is CATSRDRSSSGNTIYF. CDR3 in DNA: TGTGCCACCAGCAGAGATCGGTCCAGCTCTGGAAACACCATATATTTT.

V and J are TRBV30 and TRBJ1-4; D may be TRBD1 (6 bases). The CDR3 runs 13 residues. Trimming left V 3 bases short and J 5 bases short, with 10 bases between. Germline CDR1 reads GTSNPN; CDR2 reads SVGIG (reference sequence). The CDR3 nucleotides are TGTGCCTGGAGGGGGGCGGACAATGAAAAACTGTTTTTT. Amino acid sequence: CAWRGADNEKLFF.

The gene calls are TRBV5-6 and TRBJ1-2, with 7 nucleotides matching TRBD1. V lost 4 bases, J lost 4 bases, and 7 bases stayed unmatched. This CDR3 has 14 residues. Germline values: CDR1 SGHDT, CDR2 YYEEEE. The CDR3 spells CASSLGDSSYGYTF. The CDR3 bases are TGTGCCAGCAGCCTAGGGGACAGCTCCTATGGCTACACCTTC.

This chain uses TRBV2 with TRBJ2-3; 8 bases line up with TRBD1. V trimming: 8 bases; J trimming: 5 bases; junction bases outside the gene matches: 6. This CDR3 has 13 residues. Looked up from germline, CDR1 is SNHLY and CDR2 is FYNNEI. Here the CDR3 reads CASLRTGRDTQYF. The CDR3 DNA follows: TGTGCCAGCCTTAGGACAGGGCGAGATACGCAGTATTTT.

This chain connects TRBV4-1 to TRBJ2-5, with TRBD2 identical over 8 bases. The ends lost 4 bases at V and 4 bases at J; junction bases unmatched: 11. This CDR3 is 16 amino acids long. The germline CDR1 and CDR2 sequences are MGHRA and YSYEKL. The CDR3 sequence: CASSPFSGMPGETQYF. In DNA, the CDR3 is TGCGCCAGCAGCCCTTTTAGCGGGATGCCTGGAGAGACCCAGTACTTC.

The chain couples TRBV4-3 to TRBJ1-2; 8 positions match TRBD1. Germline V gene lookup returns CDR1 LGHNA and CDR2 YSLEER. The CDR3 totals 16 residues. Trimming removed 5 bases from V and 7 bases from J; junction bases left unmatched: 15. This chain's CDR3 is CASSSTWTGWTGGYTF. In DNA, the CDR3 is TGCGCCAGCAGCTCTACCTGGACAGGGTGGACGGGTGGCTACACCTTC.

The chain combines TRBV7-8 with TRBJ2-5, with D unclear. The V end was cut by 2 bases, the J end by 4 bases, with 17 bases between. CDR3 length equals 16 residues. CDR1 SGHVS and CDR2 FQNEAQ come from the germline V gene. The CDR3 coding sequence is TGTGCCAGCAGCTTACTATTAGGGCAGCGTGGAGAGACCCAGTACTTC. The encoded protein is CASSLLLGQRGETQYF.

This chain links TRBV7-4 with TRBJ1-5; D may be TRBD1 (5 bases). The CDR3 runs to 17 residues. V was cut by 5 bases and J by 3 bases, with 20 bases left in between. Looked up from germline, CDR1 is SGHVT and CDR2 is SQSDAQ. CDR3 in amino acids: CASSRLAGRKDNQPQHF. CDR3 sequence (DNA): TGTGCCAGCAGCCGATTGGCAGGGCGGAAGGACAATCAGCCCCAGCATTTT.

The CDR3 region has the DNA TGTGCCAGCAGCTTAGCGCTAAATTTCGGGAGCTCCTACAATGAGCAGTTCTTC. Its translation: CASSLALNFGSSYNEQFF. This chain uses TRBV7-8 with TRBJ2-1; D may be TRBD2 (6 bases). Germline CDR1 reads SGHVS; CDR2 reads FQNEAQ. Trimming removed 0 bases from V and 0 bases from J, with 15 bases in between. This CDR3 has 18 residues. The full variable domain, with the rest looked up from reference TRBV7-8 and TRBJ2-1, is GAGVSQSPRYKVAKRGQDVALRCDPISGHVSLFWYQQALGQGPEFLTYFQNEAQLDKSGLPSDRFFAERPEGSVSTLKIQRTQQEDSAVYLCASSLALNFGSSYNEQFFGPGTRLTVL.

The CDR3: CSVGTGTYEQYF. The CDR3 region has the DNA TGCAGCGTGGGGACAGGAACCTACGAGCAGTACTTC. This chain joins TRBV29-1 and TRBJ2-7, with 8 positions matching TRBD1. Losses at the gene ends were 6 bases for V and 2 bases for J; bases not matched to a gene: 3. In germline, CDR1 is SQVTM, CDR2 ANQGSEA. This CDR3 has 12 residues.